A selection of T cell receptor beta chains follows, all from one sample in a study of cytomegalovirus exposure and HLA in healthy donors. The repertoire was sequenced with immunoSEQ multiplex PCR; TCRdb's copy has only in-frame clones and lacks some. This table holds about 140,000 clones, roughly 80% found once. The sequenced material came from PBMCs. Receptor source: a male donor in good health and CMV-seronegative. Each CDR3 is given with its conserved first and last residue. D genes are given only for firm matches. Clone size appears in some rows only: once, few, many, or a class for an expanded clone.

d_gene	abundance	v_gene	j_gene	len	CDR3aa	CDR3nt
TRBD1	-	TRBV9	TRBJ1-2	13	CASTDDRAGGYTF	TGTGCCAGCACTGATGACAGGGCTGGCGGCTACACCTTC
-	-	TRBV5-1	TRBJ2-6	14	CASSSSSGANVLTF	TGCGCCAGCAGCTCGAGCTCTGGGGCCAACGTCCTGACTTTC
-	-	TRBV7-3	TRBJ2-3	12	CASSTDRGTQYF	TGTGCCAGCAGCACAGACAGAGGTACGCAGTATTTT
TRBD2	-	TRBV4-1	TRBJ2-3	16	CASSRRLAGGQDTQYF	TGCGCCAGCAGCCGCCGACTAGCGGGGGGTCAAGATACGCAGTATTTT
-	-	TRBV11-2	TRBJ1-2	12	CASSLVAGSYTF	TGTGCCAGCAGCTTAGTCGCAGGGAGCTACACCTTC
-	-	TRBV2	TRBJ1-1	13	CASSGVFASEAFF	TGTGCCAGCAGCGGGGTTTTCGCATCTGAAGCTTTCTTT
TRBD1	-	TRBV15	TRBJ1-1	15	CATSTRDRGNTEAFF	TGTGCCACCAGCACCCGCGACAGGGGGAACACTGAAGCTTTCTTT
TRBD2	-	TRBV27	TRBJ2-1	16	CASSLGLGLAGPEQFF	TGTGCCAGCAGTCTGGGCTTGGGACTAGCGGGGCCTGAGCAGTTCTTC
TRBD1	-	TRBV25-1	TRBJ1-1	16	CAIITSSDREDTEAFF	TGTGCCATCATTACTTCCTCGGACAGGGAGGACACTGAAGCTTTCTTT
-	-	TRBV28	TRBJ1-1	14	CASRQDRLNTEAFF	TGTGCCAGCAGACAAGACAGACTGAACACTGAAGCTTTCTTT
TRBD1	-	TRBV27	TRBJ2-1	13	CASSLGQGVEQFF	TGTGCCAGCAGTTTGGGACAGGGGGTCGAGCAGTTCTTC
TRBD1	-	TRBV7-9	TRBJ2-3	15	CASSSPDRGRDTQYF	TGTGCCAGCAGCTCCCCTGACAGGGGAAGGGATACGCAGTATTTT
-	-	TRBV4-1	TRBJ2-7	18	CASSRSQVEGGGGYEQYF	TGCGCCAGCAGCCGGTCCCAGGTCGAAGGAGGAGGGGGCTACGAGCAGTACTTC
-	-	TRBV9	TRBJ2-1	13	CASSVREHNEQFF	TGTGCCAGCAGCGTACGAGAGCACAATGAGCAGTTCTTC
-	few	TRBV11-2	TRBJ2-7	13	CASSLDLNGEQYF	TGTGCCAGCAGCTTAGACCTCAACGGCGAGCAGTACTTC
-	-	TRBV29-1	TRBJ2-1	12	CSAQDSWDEQFF	TGCAGCGCGCAGGACTCATGGGATGAGCAGTTCTTC
-	-	TRBV14	TRBJ2-3	13	CASSQGRADTQYF	TGTGCCAGCAGCCAAGGGCGGGCAGATACGCAGTATTTT
TRBD2	-	TRBV30	TRBJ2-3	14	CAWSLRGDQDTQYF	TGTGCCTGGAGTTTGCGGGGGGATCAAGATACGCAGTATTTT
-	-	TRBV7-9	TRBJ2-1	13	CASSLEVYNEQFF	TGTGCCAGCAGCTTGGAGGTATACAATGAGCAGTTCTTC
-	-	TRBV9	TRBJ1-1	14	CASSPNRVGTEAFF	TGTGCCAGCAGCCCCAACAGGGTCGGCACTGAAGCTTTCTTT
-	-	TRBV21-1	TRBJ1-2	15	CASSKFPGERYGYTF	TGTGCCAGCAGCAAATTTCCGGGGGAAAGGTATGGCTACACCTTC
-	-	TRBV7-6	TRBJ1-6	13	CASSLNEDSPLHF	TGTGCCAGCAGCTTAAATGAGGATTCACCCCTCCACTTT
TRBD1	-	TRBV7-3	TRBJ1-1	13	CASSRDRGEAAFF	TGTGCCAGCAGCCGGGACAGGGGGGAAGCAGCTTTCTTT
-	-	TRBV4-1	TRBJ2-3	16	CASSQRQSSSTDTQYF	TGCGCCAGCAGCCAGCGACAGAGCTCTAGCACAGATACGCAGTATTTT
TRBD1	-	TRBV18	TRBJ1-1	18	CASSPTTLTGQGGTEAFF	TGTGCCAGCTCACCAACGACGTTAACCGGACAGGGAGGCACTGAAGCTTTCTTT
-	-	TRBV14	TRBJ1-6	18	CAPKARDHSSSYNSPLHF	TGTGCCCCCAAGGCGCGGGATCATTCGAGCTCCTATAATTCACCCCTCCACTTT
TRBD1	-	TRBV5-8	TRBJ2-3	14	CASSPTGVTDTQYF	TGTGCCAGCAGCCCGACAGGGGTAACAGATACGCAGTATTTT
TRBD2	-	TRBV13	TRBJ2-7	16	CASSFRGVPSSYEQYF	TGTGCCAGCAGCTTCCGGGGGGTCCCCAGCTCCTACGAGCAGTACTTC